One and the same sample provided the 27 T cell receptor beta chains below, sequenced in a study of T-cell memory formation after mild COVID-19. Each CDR3 protein gets one entry after TCRdb re-called the 5' RACE reads with MiXCR. The sample carries roughly 200,000 distinct CDR3 sequences, about a sixth recorded once. The source material was PBMCs or a T cell subset sorted from them (not recorded which). The receptors come from an adult woman who had mild COVID-19 (a few samples of this study predate the infection). Cell type and time point are not known.

This clonotype has just a few counts. This chain links TRBV7-2 with TRBJ2-7; 8 bases agree with TRBD2. After removal of 4 bases from V and 2 bases from J, the junction contained 7 bases not matched to a gene. This CDR3 has 15 residues. Germline lookup yields CDR1 SGHTA and CDR2 FQGNSA. CDR3 sequence (DNA): TGTGCCAGCAGCTCCCGGGAGGGCCAGACCTACGAGCAGTACTTC. It is translated as CASSSREGQTYEQYF.

The rearrangement uses TRBV10-3 and TRBJ2-7; 10 nucleotides agree with TRBD2. Germline assignment: CDR1 ENHRY and CDR2 SYGVKD. V lost 10 bases and J lost 5; bases outside the gene matches: 8. This CDR3 contains 13 residues. The DNA of the CDR3 is TGTGCCACATCTCGGACTAGCGGAGACGAGCAGTACTTC. Protein sequence: CATSRTSGDEQYF.

This chain connects TRBV29-1 to TRBJ2-5; TRBD2 is a possible D gene (6 bases). From germline, CDR1 is SQVTM and CDR2 ANQGSEA. This CDR3 comprises 12 residues. V shed 3 bases and J shed 4 bases, with 9 bases lying between them. The CDR3 loop is CSVERGVETQYF. In DNA form, the CDR3 reads TGCAGCGTTGAGCGGGGAGTAGAGACCCAGTACTTC.

The table lists this clonotype with a few counts. This chain joins TRBV7-9 and TRBJ1-1, with D possibly matching TRBD1 (6 bases). Germline CDR1 reads SEHNR; CDR2 reads FQNEAQ (reference sequence). The CDR3 loop spans 14 amino acids. V gave up 6 bases and J gave up 1 base, with 12 bases separating them. The CDR3 DNA is TGTGCCAGCAGAAAACAGGGCTGGAACACTGAAGCTTTCTTT. Protein: CASRKQGWNTEAFF.

There are a few counts of this clonotype. Being one base from a much bigger clone, this may be a read error. V gene TRBV10-3 combines with J gene TRBJ2-7; D is ambiguous. V gave up 6 bases and J gave up 2 bases, with 5 bases separating them. The germline CDR1 and CDR2 sequences are ENHRY and SYGVKD. The CDR3 length is 11 residues. The CDR3 sequence is CAISSAYEQYF. In DNA, the CDR3 is TGTGCCATCAGCTCAGCCTACGAGCAGTACTTC.

This clonotype was recorded a few times. The rearrangement uses TRBV7-9 and TRBJ2-2; 10 bases line up with TRBD1. The CDR3 spans 18 residues. Germline V CDR1 and CDR2: SEHNR, FQNEAQ (reference sequence). The ends lost 1 base at V and 0 bases at J; junction bases unmatched: 5. The CDR3 coding sequence is TGTGCCAGCAGCTTAGGCGGACAGGGGGGAACGAACACCGGGGAGCTGTTTTTT. This sequence encodes CASSLGGQGGTNTGELFF. The full variable domain, in which reference TRBV7-9 and TRBJ2-2 provide the parts outside the CDR3, is DTGVSQNPRHKITKRGQNVTFRCDPISEHNRLYWYRQTLGQGPEFLTYFQNEAQLEKSRLLSDRFSAERPKGSFSTLEIQRTEQGDSAMYLCASSLGGQGGTNTGELFFGEGSRLTVL.

The V gene is TRBV15, the J gene TRBJ2-7; D tentatively fits TRBD1 or TRBD2 (5 bases each). Germline CDR1 and CDR2: LNHNV and YYDKDF (reference sequence). The V end was cut by 0 bases, the J end by 2 bases, with 14 bases between. The CDR3 has 16 residues. The CDR3 nucleotides read TGTGCCACCAGCAGAGATGAAATGGGGGTTCCCTACGAGCAGTACTTC. As protein: CATSRDEMGVPYEQYF.

The chain links TRBV7-2 to TRBJ2-5, with D perhaps matching TRBD1 (6 bases). The CDR3 contains 15 residues. Trimming cost V 1 base and J 5 bases, with 14 bases left between them. Germline CDR1 SGHTA, CDR2 FQGNSA. The CDR3: CASSLDNRVGETQYF. The DNA of the CDR3 is TGTGCCAGCAGCTTAGATAACAGGGTGGGGGAGACCCAGTACTTC.

This clonotype has a handful of counts. The J gene is TRBJ2-3, the V gene TRBV5-1; 7 positions match TRBD2. The germline CDR1 and CDR2 sequences are SGHRS and YFSETQ. The CDR3 sequence is 16 residues long. After removal of 3 bases from V and 3 bases from J, the junction contained 10 bases not matched to a gene. CDR3 coding DNA: TGCGCCAGCAGCTCCAACGCGGGGGTGGGTACAGATACGCAGTATTTT. This codes for CASSSNAGVGTDTQYF. The full variable domain, with the rest looked up from reference TRBV5-1 and TRBJ2-3, is KAGVTQTPRYLIKTRGQQVTLSCSPISGHRSVSWYQQTPGQGLQFLFEYFSETQRNKGNFPGRFSGRQFSNSRSEMNVSTLELGDSALYLCASSSNAGVGTDTQYFGPGTRLTVL.

This clonotype was observed a few times. The chain couples TRBV10-3 to TRBJ2-3; unclear D gene. The CDR3 has 14 residues. The germline gives CDR1 ENHRY, CDR2 SYGVKD. V was trimmed by 2 bases and J by 4 bases, leaving 10 bases between them. The CDR3 region is CAISERAIADTQYF. In nucleotides, the CDR3 is TGTGCCATCAGTGAGAGGGCTATCGCAGATACGCAGTATTTT.

A remark on this clonotype: The junction shows a germline mismatch at one end, possibly a read error. This sequence joins TRBV27 and TRBJ1-1, with D maybe TRBD1 (5 bases). CDR1 and CDR2 from the germline V gene are MNHEY and SMNVEV (reference sequence). The CDR3 contains 14 residues. The CDR3 protein is CVSKKQVPNTEAFF. DNA for the CDR3: TGTGTCAGCAAGAAACAGGTGCCGAACACTGAAGCTTTCTTT.

The V and J genes are TRBV5-5 and TRBJ1-1; possible D gene TRBD1, 5 bases. The germline CDR1 and CDR2 sequences are SGHKS and YYEKEE (reference sequence). Trimming took off 4 bases at V and 11 bases at J, with 24 bases between the two ends. There are 15 residues in the CDR3. CDR3 DNA sequence: TGTGCCAGCAGCCCCACAGGCGGACACGCCCGCGTGGCTTTCTTT. Its translation: CASSPTGGHARVAFF.

J is TRBJ1-5 and V is TRBV19; tentative D call: TRBD1 (5 bases). Germline V gives CDR1 LNHDA, CDR2 SQIVND (reference sequence). V lost 5 bases and J 5 bases, leaving 28 bases between the germline ends. This CDR3 is 19 amino acids long. The DNA of the CDR3 is TGTGCCAGTAGTCTGAACCTCGGCCTCGACAGTCGCGGGCATCAGCCCCAGCATTTT. Translation gives CASSLNLGLDSRGHQPQHF.

In regard to this clonotype: This clone may be a read error of a much larger clone one base away. This rearrangement joins TRBV6-5 to TRBJ2-7; TRBD1 is a possible D gene (5 bases). CDR1 is MNHEY and CDR2 is SVGAGI in the germline V gene. The CDR3 is 17 residues long. CDR3 nucleotides: TGTGCCAGCAGTTACTCGACTTCGACAGTGAGCTCCTACGGGCAGTACTTC. Translation: CASSYSTSTVSSYGQYF.

This clonotype came up a few times. The rearrangement uses TRBV7-2 and TRBJ1-1; D is unclear. CDR3 length: 14 residues. CDR1 and CDR2 (germline): SGHTA, FQGNSA. Trimming removed 2 bases from V and 2 bases from J, with 9 bases in between. This CDR3 is CASSLMGINTEAFF. Written as DNA, the CDR3 is TGTGCCAGCAGCTTAATGGGGATCAACACTGAAGCTTTCTTT.

V and J are TRBV4-3 and TRBJ2-2; 8 nucleotides line up with TRBD2. Germline assignment: CDR1 LGHNA and CDR2 YSLEER. V was pared by 0 bases and J by 5 bases, with 5 bases of the junction left unmatched. This CDR3 comprises 16 residues. This CDR3 is CASSQEGREDTGELFF. The CDR3 DNA reads as TGCGCCAGCAGCCAAGAAGGGCGGGAGGATACCGGGGAGCTGTTTTTT.

This clonotype showed up just a few times. The chain carries TRBV7-9 and TRBJ2-6, with D uncertain. CDR3 size: 13 residues. In germline, CDR1 is SEHNR, CDR2 FQNEAQ (reference sequence). V dropped 1 base and J dropped 9 bases, with 7 bases sitting between them. This chain's CDR3 is CASSLVTSNVLTF. The CDR3 DNA reads as TGTGCCAGCAGCTTAGTTACGAGCAACGTCCTGACTTTC. The complete variable domain, with remaining parts taken from reference TRBV7-9 and TRBJ2-6, reads DTGVSQNPRHKITKRGQNVTFRCDPISEHNRLYWYRQTLGQGPEFLTYFQNEAQLEKSRLLSDRFSAERPKGSFSTLEIQRTEQGDSAMYLCASSLVTSNVLTFGAGSRLTVL.

This clonotype turned up a few times. This rearrangement joins TRBV6-2 or TRBV6-3 to TRBJ2-7; a weak D match, TRBD1 (6 bases). V was trimmed by 2 bases and J by 9 bases, leaving 23 bases between them. CDR1 is MNHEY and CDR2 is SVGEGT in the germline V gene. This CDR3 contains 16 residues. CDR3 protein: CASSYDPGTTTIGQYF. The CDR3 nucleotides read TGTGCCAGCAGTTACGACCCGGGGACAACTACGATCGGGCAGTACTTC.

In its sample, this clonotype was seen a few times. CDR3 nucleotides: TGTGCCACCAGCAGAGAAACGGCAGATCATAACTATGGCTACACCTTC. It specifies CATSRETADHNYGYTF. V and J are TRBV15 and TRBJ1-2, with unresolved D. The CDR3 has 16 amino acids. With 0 bases removed from V and 1 base from J, the gap between germline ends came to 12 bases. Per the germline V gene, CDR1 is LNHNV and CDR2 is YYDKDF (reference sequence).

This clonotype has more than one count but fewer than ten. V and J are TRBV11-1 and TRBJ2-1; the D gene could be TRBD1 or TRBD2 (5 bases each). With 4 bases removed from V and 8 bases from J, the gap between germline ends came to 9 bases. Germline values: CDR1 SGHAT, CDR2 FQDESV (reference sequence). This CDR3 has 12 amino acids. The CDR3 is CASSSWGYEQFF. For the CDR3, the DNA is TGTGCCAGCAGCTCCTGGGGGTATGAGCAGTTCTTC.

This chain joins TRBV4-3 and TRBJ2-3; no reliable D call. This CDR3 spans 15 amino acids. Trimming stripped 4 bases from V and 2 bases from J, with 13 bases between. Looked up from germline, CDR1 is LGHNA and CDR2 is YSLEER. The CDR3 nucleotides are TGCGCCAGCAGCCCGTCTTGGGGAAACACAGATACGCAGTATTTT. It yields the protein CASSPSWGNTDTQYF.

This clonotype was seen a few times. This chain uses TRBV12-3 or TRBV12-4 with TRBJ2-1, with no clear D. CDR3 length equals 14 residues. V lost 5 bases and J lost 0, with 8 bases in between. The DNA for the CDR3 is TGTGCCAGCAGTGACACTGTCTCCTACAATGAGCAGTTCTTC. It encodes CASSDTVSYNEQFF.

This clonotype has a single count. The germline gene is not matched at one end of the junction; a read error may be the cause. CDR3 residues: CASSTTSGSTDTQYF. DNA for the CDR3: TGTGCAAGCAGCACCACTAGCGGCAGCACAGATACGCAGTATTTT. V is TRBV7-3 and J is TRBJ2-3; 8 bases line up with TRBD2. This CDR3 is 15 amino acids long. Germline CDR1 and CDR2: SGHTA and FQGTGA. The full variable domain, with the rest looked up from reference TRBV7-3 and TRBJ2-3, is GAGVSQTPSNKVTEKGKYVELRCDPISGHTALYWYRQSLGQGPEFLIYFQGTGAADDSGLPNDRFFAVRPEGSVSTLKIQRTERGDSAVYLCASSTTSGSTDTQYFGPGTRLTVL.

The rearrangement uses TRBV12-3 or TRBV12-4 and TRBJ2-3; D unresolved. The CDR3 is 12 amino acids. V lost 6 bases and J lost 4, with 8 bases in between. In DNA form, the CDR3 reads TGTGCCAGCAGGTATTCGGCAGATACGCAGTATTTT. This gives the protein CASRYSADTQYF.

The chain is built from TRBV27 and TRBJ2-3, with 11 bases lining up with TRBD2. The CDR3 totals 14 residues. The germline CDR1 and CDR2 sequences are MNHEY and SMNVEV (reference sequence). V shed 5 bases, J shed 8 bases, and the junction held 6 bases outside the gene matches. CDR3 residues: CASSPLAGGRTQYF. CDR3 in DNA: TGTGCCAGCAGTCCCTTAGCGGGGGGGCGTACGCAGTATTTT.

In its sample, this clonotype was seen many times. The gene calls are TRBV20-1 and TRBJ2-1, with 16 nucleotides matching TRBD2. J gave up 3 bases and V 6 bases, and 8 bases lay outside the gene matches. This CDR3 has 17 amino acids. CDR1 and CDR2 (germline): DFQATT, SNEGSKA (reference sequence). CDR3 residues: CSASGLAGGGYYNEQFF. The CDR3 nucleotides are TGCAGTGCCTCGGGACTAGCGGGAGGGGGATACTACAATGAGCAGTTCTTC.

This clonotype has more than one count but fewer than ten. The CDR3 nucleotides read TGTGCCAGCAGCTCCAGGGGGCTAACAGATACGCAGTATTTT. Residues: CASSSRGLTDTQYF. This rearrangement joins TRBV7-8 to TRBJ2-3; 8 nucleotides match TRBD1. The CDR3 is 14 residues long. With 4 bases clipped from V and 3 bases from J, the junction kept 3 bases outside the gene matches. CDR1 is SGHVS, CDR2 FQNEAQ, per germline.